The sequence of this TCR beta chain was determined in a study of response to subunit inactivated influenza vaccine. Study observations and caveats: Researchers suggested that each seasonal influenza vaccination recruits few new T cells.

Each CDR3 protein is one row after TCRdb ran MiXCR on the RT-PCR reads. The table has roughly 160,000 distinct CDR3 sequences, about a tenth seen once. This clonotype came up a few times. The antigen is not known. This receptor was taken from a man aged 50 to 60 who received an inactivated influenza vaccine. The specimen comprised non-naive T cells sorted from PBMCs, sampled more than 35 days after vaccination.

DNA for the CDR3: TGTGCCAGCAGTTTTAGCGGGAGGGCCAATGAGCAGTTCTTC. It translates to CASSFSGRANEQFF. The V call is TRBV28, the J call TRBJ2-1; 11 nucleotides match TRBD2. CDR3 length: 14 amino acids. CDR1 MDHEN and CDR2 SYDVKM come from the germline V gene. V was clipped by 3 bases and J by 6 bases; unmatched bases: 1.